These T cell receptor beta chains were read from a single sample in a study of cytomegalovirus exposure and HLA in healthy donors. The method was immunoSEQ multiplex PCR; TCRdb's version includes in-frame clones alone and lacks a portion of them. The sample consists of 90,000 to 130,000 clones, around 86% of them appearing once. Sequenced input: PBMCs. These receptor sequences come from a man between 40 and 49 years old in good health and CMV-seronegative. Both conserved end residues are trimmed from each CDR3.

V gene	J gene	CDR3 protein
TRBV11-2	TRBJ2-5	ASSPRGDAQETQY
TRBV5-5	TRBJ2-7	ASSLPTGGFGDEQY
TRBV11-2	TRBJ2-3	ASSFRREGYTDTQY
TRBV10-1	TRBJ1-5	ASSESWGQGDQPQH
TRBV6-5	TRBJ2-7	ASSPGWLMTYEQY
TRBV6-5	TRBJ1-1	ASTPPGNTEAF
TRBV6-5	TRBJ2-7	ASRRTGNYEQY
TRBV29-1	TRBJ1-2	SGGGHSNYGYT
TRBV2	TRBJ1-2	ASSSSGQAYGYT
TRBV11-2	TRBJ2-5	ASSFSGASQETQY
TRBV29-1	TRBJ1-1	SVQLVSRQGLEAF
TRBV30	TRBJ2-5	AWSGKLVGGQKTQY
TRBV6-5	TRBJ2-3	ASSYEGGGATDTQY
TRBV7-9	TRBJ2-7	ASSPGGGTYEQY
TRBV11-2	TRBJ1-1	ASSPQTVNTEAF
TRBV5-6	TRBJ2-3	ASSRRTSQLWDTQY
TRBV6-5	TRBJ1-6	ASSYSMAGSNSPLH
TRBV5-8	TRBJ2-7	ASSPLRGMQY
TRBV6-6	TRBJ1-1	ASSKQGGTEAF
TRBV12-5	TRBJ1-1	ASGPGTGGGEAF
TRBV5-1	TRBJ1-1	ASSSQGIHTEAF
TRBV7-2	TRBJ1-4	ASSTDRGDEKLF
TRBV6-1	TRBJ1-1	ATYLTGETEAF
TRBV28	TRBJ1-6	ASSLGTVDHSPLH
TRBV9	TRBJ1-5	ASSPYNENQPQH
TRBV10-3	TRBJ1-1	AMADSLNTEAF
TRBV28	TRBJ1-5	ASIDRANQPQH
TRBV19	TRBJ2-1	ASSIDRGQNEQF
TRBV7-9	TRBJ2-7	ASSLLAQQGAYEQY
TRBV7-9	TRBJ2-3	ASSFGLAGADTQY
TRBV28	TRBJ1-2	ASLHRVNGYT
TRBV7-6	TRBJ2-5	ASSLDRETQY
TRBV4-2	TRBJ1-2	ASSQGDRPNYGYT
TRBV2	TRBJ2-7	ASRRQATYEQY
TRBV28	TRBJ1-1	ASSLWGAEAF
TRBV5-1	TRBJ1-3	ASSLEQGGNTIY
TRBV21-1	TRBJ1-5	ASSKGGGAQPQH
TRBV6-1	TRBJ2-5	ASSARGHQETQY
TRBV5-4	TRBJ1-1	ASSLPGVNTEAF
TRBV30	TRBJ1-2	AWSVQGVNYGYT
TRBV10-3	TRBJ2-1	AISSSGDEQF
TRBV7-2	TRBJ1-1	ASSLVGQAGTEAF
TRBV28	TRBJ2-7	ASRRVGGSYEQY
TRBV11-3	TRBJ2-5	ASSNGGARETQY
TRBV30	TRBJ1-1	AWSPFGTANTEAF
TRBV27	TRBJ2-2	ASSPHKGTGELF
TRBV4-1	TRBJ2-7	ASSQGRVGSYEQY
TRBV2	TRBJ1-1	ASKPQGHSLEWAF
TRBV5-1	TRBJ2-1	ASSLEPAGSYNEQF
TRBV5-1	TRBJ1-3	ASRNSNSGNTIY
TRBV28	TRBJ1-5	ASSLSQGMQPQH
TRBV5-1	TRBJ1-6	ASSLGGLSYNSPLH